This T cell receptor beta chain was sequenced during a study of graft-versus-host responses after intestinal transplantation. Study observations and caveats: Recipient marrow contained GvH clones, some of which appeared first in ileum or blood.

Between the trimmed V and J ends, which lost 0 bases and 1 base, there was a span of 8 bases. Germline CDR1 is SGDLS and CDR2 is YYNGEE. This CDR3 is built from 14 residues. In its sample, this clone is medium-sized. Irradiated stimulators labeled with violet dye, about 200,000 in number, were plated with about 200,000 CFSE-labeled responders. Researchers sorted proliferating CFSE-low CD3+CD4+ and CD3+CD8+ responders once the reaction had finished. Sequenced by immunoSEQ multiplex PCR; TCRdb stores in-frame clones only, minus some. The sample lists 15,000 to 19,000 clones; around 33% were seen once. The TCR was taken from a human patient who received an intestinal transplant. The sample here was alloreactive CD4+ T cells from a mixed lymphocyte reaction culture, taken before intestinal transplant. As for subset: CFSE-low proliferating T cells sorted from roughly six-day pre-transplant mixed lymphocyte reaction (GvH or HvG direction). The V gene is TRBV9, the J gene TRBJ2-7; D is undetermined. CDR3 sequence (DNA): TGTGCCAGCAGCGTAGGGCCGGCATCCTACGAGCAGTACTTC. It yields the protein CASSVGPASYEQYF.